Sequencing of this TCR beta chain was carried out in a study of T cells in Graves' hyperthyroidism and ophthalmopathy. The CDR3 regions of TCR beta were amplified from RNA transcripts. In the first-round RT-PCR of the TCR CDR3, the HTBI primer set was used. TCRdb re-derived calls from the multiplex PCR reads in MiXCR, one entry per CDR3 protein. The table shows roughly 740,000 distinct CDR3 sequences, with around 17% occurring only once. No ophthalmopathy progression within 18 months constituted stable Graves' hyperthyroidism. Note on this clonotype: Its cognate antigen is unknown.

In germline, CDR1 is MGHRA, CDR2 YSYEKL. With 2 bases removed from V and 0 bases from J, the gap between germline ends came to 11 bases. The CDR3 is 16 residues long. Study-level findings and limits: The blood repertoire included most of the expanded thyroid clonotypes above 0.001.

Specimen: blood. This clonotype was obtained from a man aged 18 to 30 with Graves' hyperthyroidism. V and J are TRBV4-1 and TRBJ2-1; TRBD2 might be the D (5 bases). The CDR3 bases are TGCGCCAGCAGCCAACCAGCGGAGAGCTCCTACAATGAGCAGTTCTTC. Residues: CASSQPAESSYNEQFF.